This entry features one TCR beta chain sequence. The germline CDR1 and CDR2 sequences are LNHNV and YYDKDF (reference sequence). The CDR3 totals 14 residues. Trimming took off 3 bases at V and 7 bases at J, with 12 bases between the two ends. RNA was extracted and reverse transcribed into cDNA as the sequencing template. Sequencing was performed with immunoSEQ multiplex PCR; in TCRdb, only in-frame clones are kept and a portion is missing. The sample has about 180,000 clones, roughly half seen once. Treatment noted: oral pan-JAK inhibitor, 5-10 mg twice daily. This entry belongs to a study of CD8+ T cells in alopecia areata.

Source: CD8+ T cells sorted from blood, taken between weeks 51 and 54, from a patient treated with tofacitinib. The J gene is TRBJ2-2, the V gene TRBV15; D gene unclear. The TCR sequence derives from a human donor with alopecia areata. CDR3 in amino acids: CATSSVVSSGELFF. CDR3 coding DNA: TGTGCCACCAGCAGTGTGGTTTCGAGCGGGGAGCTGTTTTTT.